Reported below is one T cell receptor beta chain. The antigen is not known. The entry originates in a study of cytomegalovirus exposure and HLA in healthy donors. Study at large: It was reported in a later analysis that the same platform had been used for the 90 to 150 validation repertoires as for the 666 first-cohort repertoires. Whole-study results and caveats: The authors enumerated under 200 TCR beta chains as linked to cytomegalovirus. Most TCR sequences proved rare, with some public TCRs found in many donors. Cytomegalovirus status was reportedly diagnosed by the classifier with high sensitivity and specificity.

TCRdb keeps only in-frame clones here, not all; method: immunoSEQ multiplex PCR. The data show about 71,000 clones, with about 94% seen just once and roughly 1% held by the top ten. The specimen was PBMCs. The clonotype was recovered from a woman between 18 and 30 years old in good health and CMV-seronegative.

This CDR3 reads CASSSIAGGAYEQYF. The CDR3 DNA is TGTGCCAGCAGCTCTATAGCGGGAGGGGCCTACGAGCAGTACTTC. The chain is built from TRBV7-9 and TRBJ2-7; TRBD2 aligns across 11 bases. The CDR3 covers 15 residues. The J segment lost 2 bases and the V segment lost 4 bases, leaving 4 bases of the junction unmatched. Germline V gene sequence: CDR1 SEHNR, CDR2 FQNEAQ (reference sequence).